The 28 T cell receptor beta chains listed next were all sequenced from one sample in a study of blood T cells in healthy people across ages. With a J-beta primer mix and a sample-barcoded 5' primer, a second PCR ran about 6 to 11 cycles. Each CDR3 protein gets one entry after TCRdb re-called the 5' RACE reads with MiXCR. Seen here are about 1.5 million distinct CDR3 sequences, roughly 43% observed once, and the top ten hold about 4%. The sequencing sample was made of blood. The receptors originated from a woman in her late teens or twenties in good health.

This clonotype has at least ten counts. This chain links TRBV9 with TRBJ2-7; D may be TRBD1 (5 bases). Trimming pared 5 bases from V and 6 bases from J, leaving 9 bases between. The CDR3 runs 11 residues. The V gene's germline CDR1 is SGDLS and CDR2 YYNGEE. DNA of the CDR3: TGTGCCAGCAGTCCAGGGTTCGAGCAGTACTTC. Protein product: CASSPGFEQYF.

The rearrangement uses TRBV6-2 or TRBV6-3 and TRBJ2-3; maybe TRBD2 (6 bases). The germline V and J ends were trimmed by 10 bases and 3 bases, with 20 bases remaining between them. This CDR3 is 15 amino acids long. Germline V gives CDR1 MNHEY, CDR2 SVGEGT. Written as DNA, the CDR3 is TGTGCCAACAGCCACTTGACTAGGCGGACAGATACGCAGTATTTT. This sequence encodes CANSHLTRRTDTQYF.

The V gene is TRBV6-6, the J gene TRBJ1-1; a possible D gene is TRBD1 (5 bases). The CDR3 runs to 15 residues. The germline V gene encodes CDR1 MNHNY and CDR2 SVGAGI (reference sequence). V shed 0 bases and J shed 6 bases, with 14 bases lying between them. CDR3 bases: TGTGCCAGCAGTTACTCGTTAGGGGAGGGCCCTGAAGCTTTCTTT. Translation gives CASSYSLGEGPEAFF.

The chain is built from TRBV20-1 and TRBJ1-2; D not certain. The CDR3 length is 11 residues. CDR1 and CDR2 from the germline V gene are DFQATT and SNEGSKA (reference sequence). Trimming took off 5 bases at V and 7 bases at J, with 11 bases between the two ends. CDR3 DNA sequence: TGCAGTGCTTTTCAGGTTCCTGGCTACACCTTC. Translation gives CSAFQVPGYTF.

J is TRBJ2-1 and V is TRBV7-2; D is undetermined. Per the germline V gene, CDR1 is SGHTA and CDR2 is FQGNSA. The CDR3 covers 13 residues. Between the trimmed V and J ends, which lost 5 bases and 13 bases, there was a span of 18 bases. The CDR3 is CASSVILQETQFF. Here the CDR3 DNA reads TGTGCCAGCAGCGTAATCCTACAAGAGACCCAGTTCTTC.

This clonotype was counted between two and nine times. The chain recombines TRBV4-2 with TRBJ2-1; 10 bases line up with TRBD2. CDR1 and CDR2 from the germline V gene are LGHNA and YNFKEQ. The CDR3 covers 17 residues. V lost 1 base to trimming and J lost 8 bases; unmatched junction nucleotides: 11. The DNA for the CDR3 is TGTGCCAGCAGCCAAGGGGGGGGGGCTAGCGGGAGATATGAGCAGTTCTTC. Translating gives CASSQGGGASGRYEQFF.

The rearrangement links TRBV12-3 or TRBV12-4 to TRBJ2-1, with D uncertain. The CDR3 loop spans 15 amino acids. Trimming removed 6 bases at V and 0 bases at J, with 12 bases between. CDR3 nucleotides: TGTGCCAGCAGGGAGACACCGAGCTCCTACAATGAGCAGTTCTTC. This translates into CASRETPSSYNEQFF.

The rearrangement uses TRBV7-2 and TRBJ2-3; no firm D call. Trimming removed 4 bases from V and 2 bases from J, with 10 bases in between. Germline CDR1 SGHTA, CDR2 FQGNSA. The CDR3 is made up of 14 amino acids. The CDR3 sequence is CASSSETFTDTQYF. In DNA form, the CDR3 reads TGTGCCAGCAGCTCAGAGACCTTCACAGATACGCAGTATTTT.

V gene TRBV4-3 combines with J gene TRBJ2-1; TRBD1 agrees at 11 bases. The CDR3 contains 16 residues. Germline V gives CDR1 LGHNA, CDR2 YSLEER. J lost 7 bases, V lost 0 bases, and 5 bases had no gene match. The DNA for the CDR3 is TGCGCCAGCAGCCAAGATGACGGGACAGGGGGTAATGAGCAGTTCTTC. It codes for CASSQDDGTGGNEQFF.

V gene TRBV20-1 combines with J gene TRBJ2-3, with D possibly matching TRBD1 (5 bases). CDR3 length equals 14 residues. Looked up from germline, CDR1 is DFQATT and CDR2 is SNEGSKA (reference sequence). V dropped 3 bases and J dropped 2 bases, with 12 bases sitting between them. The CDR3 DNA follows: TGCAGTGCTAGCAATAGGGGAAACACAGATACGCAGTATTTT. This sequence encodes CSASNRGNTDTQYF.

The rearrangement links TRBV12-3 or TRBV12-4 to TRBJ2-7; tentatively, D is TRBD1 or TRBD2 (6 bases each). V was shortened by 3 bases and J by 12 bases, with 24 bases between the two germline ends. This CDR3 region has 15 residues. CDR3 amino acids: CASSFLLPEGETRYF. Here the CDR3 DNA reads TGTGCCAGCAGTTTCCTCCTCCCGGAGGGGGAGACCCGGTACTTC.

This chain connects TRBV7-3 to TRBJ2-3; possibly TRBD1 for D (6 bases). The CDR3 length is 14 residues. The V and J ends lost 4 bases and 5 bases respectively, with 13 bases between them. Germline CDR1 reads SGHTA; CDR2 reads FQGTGA. The CDR3 region has the DNA TGTGCCAGCAGCTCCCGAAGAGGGGGAGATACGCAGTATTTT. It yields the protein CASSSRRGGDTQYF. The whole variable domain, filled in from reference TRBV7-3 and TRBJ2-3, reads GAGVSQTPSNKVTEKGKYVELRCDPISGHTALYWYRQSLGQGPEFLIYFQGTGAADDSGLPNDRFFAVRPEGSVSTLKIQRTERGDSAVYLCASSSRRGGDTQYFGPGTRLTVL.

V usage is TRBV12-3 or TRBV12-4 and J usage is TRBJ2-7; 13 nucleotides agree with TRBD2. J gave up 0 bases and V 6 bases, and 5 bases lay outside the gene matches. The CDR3 covers 16 residues. The CDR3 coding sequence is TGTGCCAGCAGCAAGACTAGCGGGAGGAACTCCTACGAGCAGTACTTC. This gives the protein CASSKTSGRNSYEQYF.

The chain is built from TRBV12-3 or TRBV12-4 and TRBJ1-2; the D is unclear. The CDR3 loop spans 17 amino acids. Trimming removed 5 bases at V and 6 bases at J, with 25 bases between. The CDR3 sequence: CASSLSTWRGLFHGYTF. CDR3 bases: TGTGCCAGCAGTCTGTCGACTTGGAGAGGGCTATTTCATGGCTACACCTTC.

The table lists this clonotype with a count of one. The V and J genes are TRBV20-1 and TRBJ2-1; 10 bases map to TRBD1. This CDR3 is 15 amino acids long. V was clipped by 0 bases and J by 8 bases; unmatched bases: 7. Germline assignment: CDR1 DFQATT and CDR2 SNEGSKA (reference sequence). CDR3: CSARDGDRGRDEQFF. The CDR3 DNA reads TGCAGTGCTAGAGATGGGGACAGGGGAAGGGATGAGCAGTTCTTC.

This clonotype has a handful of counts. The V call is TRBV5-1, the J call TRBJ2-7, with D possibly being TRBD2 (5 bases). The CDR3 is 15 amino acids. The germline V gene has CDR1 SGHRS and CDR2 YFSETQ. V dropped 2 bases and J dropped 7 bases, with 19 bases sitting between them. The CDR3 region has the DNA TGCGCCAGCAGCTTTGAACCCCGGACTTACAATGAGCAGTACTTC. This gives the protein CASSFEPRTYNEQYF.

The CDR3 nucleotides are TGTGCCCCCATGGGCTCCGGGGAGCTGTTTTTT. This codes for CAPMGSGELFF. V is TRBV7-9 and J is TRBJ2-2, with no clear D. In germline, CDR1 is SEHNR, CDR2 FQNEAQ (reference sequence). V lost 11 bases and J lost 6, with 10 bases in between. CDR3 size: 11 residues.

This clonotype was counted between two and nine times. J is TRBJ2-7 and V is TRBV20-1, with D hard to call. The end of the DNA aligns better with TRBJ2-5, so the J call may be wrong. The germline gives CDR1 DFQATT, CDR2 SNEGSKA (reference sequence). The CDR3 runs to 14 residues. The CDR3 region is CSAEIRERRETQYF. CDR3 in DNA: TGCAGTGCAGAAATTCGAGAGCGAAGAGAGACCCAGTACTTC.

The chain recombines TRBV10-1 with TRBJ2-1; D not certain. CDR3 length: 13 amino acids. Germline CDR1 is WNHNN and CDR2 is SYGVQD (reference sequence). Deletions cut 3 bases from V and 6 bases from J, with 9 bases between. The CDR3 is CASSDPPINEQFF. CDR3 bases: TGCGCCAGCAGTGACCCACCGATCAATGAGCAGTTCTTC.

This clonotype came up once. This chain uses TRBV14 with TRBJ2-6; D not resolved. The CDR3 totals 13 residues. V was cut by 2 bases and J by 4 bases, with 3 bases left in between. CDR1 and CDR2 (germline): SGHDN, FVKESK. CDR3 DNA: TGTGCCAGCAGCCAAAGAGGGGCCAACGTCCTGACTTTC. It is translated as CASSQRGANVLTF. The full variable domain, rest sourced from reference TRBV14 and TRBJ2-6, is EAGVTQFPSHSVIEKGQTVTLRCDPISGHDNLYWYRRVMGKEIKFLLHFVKESKQDESGMPNNRFLAERTGGTYSTLKVQPAELEDSGVYFCASSQRGANVLTFGAGSRLTVL.

V usage is TRBV20-1 and J usage is TRBJ2-7, with TRBD2 identical over 9 bases. Germline values: CDR1 DFQATT, CDR2 SNEGSKA (reference sequence). The CDR3 spans 17 residues. V gave up 3 bases and J gave up 3 bases; unmatched junction bases: 15. In DNA form, the CDR3 reads TGCAGTGCTAGGTCTATGGGACTAGCCCTAACCATCTACGAGCAGTACTTC. This sequence encodes CSARSMGLALTIYEQYF.

The genes are TRBV12-3 or TRBV12-4 and TRBJ2-5; 8 positions match TRBD2. Germline trimming cut 6 bases from V and 6 bases from J; bases unmatched to any gene: 6. This CDR3 comprises 13 residues. The CDR3 protein is CASSPGTRQTQYF. CDR3 bases: TGTGCCAGCAGCCCCGGGACTAGGCAGACCCAGTACTTC.

V is TRBV14 and J is TRBJ2-3; TRBD1 aligns across 10 bases. The CDR3 sequence is 14 residues long. J was trimmed by 4 bases and V by 8 bases; bases with no gene match: 6. Germline V CDR1 and CDR2: SGHDN, FVKESK. CDR3 DNA: TGTGCCAGCCGCTGGACAGGGGGGTCAGATACGCAGTATTTT. Translated, it gives CASRWTGGSDTQYF.

The genes are TRBV20-1 and TRBJ2-4; 7 bases agree with TRBD2. The end of the DNA aligns better with TRBJ2-7, so the J call may be wrong. CDR3 length: 14 amino acids. CDR1 is DFQATT and CDR2 is SNEGSKA in the germline V gene (reference sequence). In nucleotides, the CDR3 is TGCAGTGCTAGCGTCCCTAGCGGAATATACGAGCAGTACTTC. Translation gives CSASVPSGIYEQYF.

The rearrangement uses TRBV9 and TRBJ2-5; no clear D. The CDR3 totals 16 residues. CDR1 and CDR2 (germline): SGDLS, YYNGEE. Trimming took 0 bases from V and 2 from J, leaving 14 bases between them. CDR3 region: CASSVDPASSQETQYF. In DNA, the CDR3 is TGTGCCAGCAGCGTAGACCCCGCCTCATCGCAAGAGACCCAGTACTTC.

There are a few counts of this clonotype. This rearrangement joins TRBV28 to TRBJ1-5; a possible D gene is TRBD1 (6 bases). V lost 1 base to trimming and J lost 1 base, with 8 bases between them. This CDR3 contains 15 residues. Germline CDR1 MDHEN, CDR2 SYDVKM. The CDR3 loop reads CASSLFGGSNQPQHF. CDR3 sequence (DNA): TGTGCCAGCAGTTTATTTGGGGGCAGCAATCAGCCCCAGCATTTT. The entire variable domain, with the rest obtained from reference TRBV28 and TRBJ1-5, is as follows: DVKVTQSSRYLVKRTGEKVFLECVQDMDHENMFWYRQDPGLGLRLIYFSYDVKMKEKGDIPEGYSVSREKKERFSLILESASTNQTSMYLCASSLFGGSNQPQHFGDGTRLSIL.

The gene calls are TRBV6-5 and TRBJ1-6; D may be TRBD1 (6 bases). The CDR3 contains 16 residues. V dropped 2 bases and J dropped 7 bases, with 15 bases sitting between them. The germline CDR1 and CDR2 sequences are MNHEY and SVGAGI. The CDR3, as DNA: TGTGCCAGCAGTTACACAAACAGGGTCTTGAATTCACCCCTCCACTTT. It translates to CASSYTNRVLNSPLHF.

For this clonotype: A much larger clone lies one base from this, so it may be a read error. V usage is TRBV4-1 and J usage is TRBJ2-3; 10 bases map to TRBD2. This CDR3 comprises 16 residues. CDR1 and CDR2 (germline): MGHRA, YSYEKL. The V and J ends lost 1 base and 6 bases, in that order; junction bases with no gene match: 7. The CDR3 spells CASSQGTSGAWDTQYF. The CDR3 DNA reads TGCGCCAGCAGCCAAGGGACTAGCGGTGCCTGGGATACGCAGTATTTT.